Listed here are 16 T cell receptor beta chains from one sample, sequenced in a study of blood T cells in healthy people across ages. The use of a sample-barcoded 5' primer and a J-beta primer mix characterized a second PCR of 7 to 11 cycles. A single record per CDR3 protein comes from TCRdb applying MiXCR to the 5' RACE reads. The sample holds roughly 730,000 distinct CDR3 sequences, more than 50% seen once. Sequences were obtained from blood. The origin of the receptors is a man aged 40-49 years in good health.

V is TRBV11-2 and J is TRBJ1-6; 9 bases match TRBD1. Germline V gene sequence: CDR1 SGHAT, CDR2 FQNNGV. Losses at the gene ends were 1 base for V and 8 bases for J; bases not matched to a gene: 6. The CDR3 consists of 16 residues. CDR3 loop: CASSLVVTGGYSPLHF. The CDR3 DNA reads TGTGCCAGCAGCTTAGTGGTGACAGGGGGTTATTCACCCCTCCACTTT.

This chain links TRBV20-1 with TRBJ1-3, with D perhaps TRBD1 (5 bases). Trimming took 4 bases from V and 0 from J, leaving 13 bases between them. The CDR3 is 15 amino acids. CDR1 and CDR2 from the germline V gene are DFQATT and SNEGSKA (reference sequence). CDR3 bases: TGCAGTGCTAACAAAGACAGAAGCTCTGGAAACACCATATATTTT. It translates to CSANKDRSSGNTIYF.

CDR3 sequence (DNA): TGCAGTGGGGCTCGGCCCGGTTACAGGGGGCAATCCTACGAGCAGTACTTC. This codes for CSGARPGYRGQSYEQYF. The V and J genes are TRBV20-1 and TRBJ2-7; TRBD1 aligns across 9 bases. Germline V gives CDR1 DFQATT, CDR2 SNEGSKA (reference sequence). Trimming took 7 bases from V and 1 from J; bases not matched to a gene: 17. This CDR3 comprises 17 residues.

The rearrangement joins TRBV2 to TRBJ1-5; no clear D gene. The V gene lost 7 bases and the J gene lost 0 bases, with 16 bases spanning the gap. The CDR3 has 16 residues. CDR1 and CDR2 (germline): SNHLY, FYNNEI. CDR3 in amino acids: CASNAIPPHSNQPQHF. CDR3 in DNA: TGTGCCAGCAACGCAATACCGCCGCATAGCAATCAGCCCCAGCATTTT.

This chain uses TRBV6-5 with TRBJ2-7; possible D gene TRBD1, 5 bases. Trimming stripped 6 bases from V and 12 bases from J, with 18 bases between. Germline values: CDR1 MNHEY, CDR2 SVGAGI. CDR3 length equals 12 residues. The DNA for the CDR3 is TGTGCCAGCAGCCCTGGAAGGGGATTTTGGTACTTC. It translates to CASSPGRGFWYF.

The chain joins TRBV20-1 to TRBJ2-7; 14 positions agree with TRBD2. This CDR3 comprises 13 residues. V lost 4 bases and J lost 9; bases outside the gene matches: 5. In germline, CDR1 is DFQATT, CDR2 SNEGSKA (reference sequence). CDR3 sequence (DNA): TGCAGTGCTATAGGGACTAGCGGGAGTTTGCAGTACTTC. Protein: CSAIGTSGSLQYF.

This clonotype was counted only a few times. The chain links TRBV20-1 to TRBJ2-1; 10 bases align to TRBD2. CDR3 length equals 15 residues. V was pared by 6 bases and J by 4 bases, with 9 bases of the junction left unmatched. Germline CDR1 and CDR2: DFQATT and SNEGSKA (reference sequence). The CDR3 DNA sequence: TGCAGTGCCATTATGGGGACTAGCGTTTACAATGAGCAGTTCTTC. Translated, it gives CSAIMGTSVYNEQFF.

V and J are TRBV7-9 and TRBJ2-7; 10 nucleotides agree with TRBD2. There are 13 residues in the CDR3. The V gene's germline CDR1 is SEHNR and CDR2 FQNEAQ (reference sequence). V shed 6 bases, J shed 3 bases, and the junction held 2 bases outside the gene matches. In DNA form, the CDR3 reads TGTGCCAGCAGGGGACTAGCGAGCTACGAGCAGTACTTC. Encoded protein: CASRGLASYEQYF.

This clonotype was seen only a few times. This chain connects TRBV11-2 to TRBJ2-1; D possibly corresponds to TRBD2 (5 bases). The germline V gene encodes CDR1 SGHAT and CDR2 FQNNGV. The CDR3 contains 14 residues. V was clipped by 4 bases and J by 5 bases, with 12 bases between them. The CDR3 spells CASSSTTGDNEQFF. The CDR3 coding sequence is TGTGCCAGCAGCTCCACTACCGGGGACAATGAGCAGTTCTTC.

The rearrangement uses TRBV19 and TRBJ1-5; D remains ambiguous. CDR1 and CDR2 (germline): LNHDA, SQIVND (reference sequence). V dropped 10 bases and J dropped 0 bases, with 13 bases sitting between them. The CDR3 is 14 residues long. CDR3 nucleotides: TGTGCCACGGTGTACAGTCATAGCAATCAGCCCCAGCATTTT. Translating gives CATVYSHSNQPQHF.

In the case of this clonotype: This CDR3 is missing its conserved last phenylalanine or tryptophan, likely due to a read error. The rearrangement links TRBV7-9 to TRBJ2-5; possible D gene TRBD1, 6 bases. The CDR3 loop spans 15 amino acids. Trimming pared 8 bases from V and 2 bases from J, leaving 18 bases between. Looked up from germline, CDR1 is SEHNR and CDR2 is FQNEAQ (reference sequence). The CDR3 region is CASGSFRDKQETQYY. The CDR3 region has the DNA TGTGCCAGCGGGTCCTTCCGGGACAAACAAGAGACCCAGTACTAC.

The CDR3 reads CASSQDGWSGGQFF. The CDR3, as DNA: TGTGCCAGCAGCCAAGACGGTTGGAGCGGCGGGCAGTTCTTC. The gene calls are TRBV3-1 and TRBJ2-1; D might be TRBD2 (5 bases). This CDR3 has 14 residues. Trimming took 0 bases from V and 12 from J, leaving 15 bases between them. The germline gives CDR1 LGHDT, CDR2 YNNKEL (reference sequence).

The rearrangement joins TRBV7-3 to TRBJ1-1; 8 bases align to TRBD1. CDR1 is SGHTA and CDR2 is FQGTGA in the germline V gene. This CDR3 comprises 19 residues. V was pared by 1 base and J by 3 bases, with 16 bases of the junction left unmatched. The CDR3 protein is CASSLKERPQGAWYTEAFF. The CDR3 DNA follows: TGTGCCAGCAGCTTAAAAGAGCGTCCGCAGGGGGCTTGGTACACTGAAGCTTTCTTT.

V and J are TRBV28 and TRBJ2-7, with D maybe TRBD1 (6 bases). There are 13 residues in the CDR3. Trimming stripped 7 bases from V and 3 bases from J, with 13 bases between. Germline V lookup: CDR1 MDHEN, CDR2 SYDVKM. The CDR3 region has the DNA TGTGCCAGCACGAGGACAGCCAGCTACGAGCAGTACTTC. Translating gives CASTRTASYEQYF. Full variable domain (missing parts from reference TRBV28 and TRBJ2-7): DVKVTQSSRYLVKRTGEKVFLECVQDMDHENMFWYRQDPGLGLRLIYFSYDVKMKEKGDIPEGYSVSREKKERFSLILESASTNQTSMYLCASTRTASYEQYFGPGTRLTVT.

V and J are TRBV20-1 and TRBJ2-1, with 8 bases lining up with TRBD2. Trimming removed 0 bases from V and 7 bases from J; junction bases left unmatched: 8. This CDR3 spans 15 amino acids. The V gene's germline CDR1 is DFQATT and CDR2 SNEGSKA (reference sequence). CDR3 DNA sequence: TGCAGTGCTAGAGATCCTAAGACTAGCGCAAATGAGCAGTTCTTC. Translating gives CSARDPKTSANEQFF.

The chain joins TRBV5-1 to TRBJ2-7, with 7 bases identical to TRBD2. The CDR3 length is 16 residues. Per the germline V gene, CDR1 is SGHRS and CDR2 is YFSETQ. The V segment lost 0 bases and the J segment 0 bases; nucleotides outside the gene matches: 6. Here the CDR3 reads CASSLVPGGSSYEQYF. CDR3 bases: TGCGCCAGCAGCTTGGTCCCGGGGGGAAGCTCCTACGAGCAGTACTTC. The complete variable domain, with remaining parts taken from reference TRBV5-1 and TRBJ2-7, reads KAGVTQTPRYLIKTRGQQVTLSCSPISGHRSVSWYQQTPGQGLQFLFEYFSETQRNKGNFPGRFSGRQFSNSRSEMNVSTLELGDSALYLCASSLVPGGSSYEQYFGPGTRLTVT.